The rows below give T cell receptor beta chains drawn from one sample of a study of regulatory T cells in long-lasting Graves disease. A single record per CDR3 protein comes from TCRdb applying MiXCR to the multiplex PCR reads. The table has approximately 390,000 distinct CDR3 sequences, roughly 16% seen once. The same data also went into a second study, on T cells in Graves' hyperthyroidism and ophthalmopathy.

The source was peripheral blood mononuclear cells (PBMCs), collected at new diagnosis, from a patient treated with antithyroid drugs. These receptors all come from a young woman with Graves disease. Each CDR3 is given with its conserved first and last residue. The order of the fields is J gene, D gene, V gene, clone size, CDR3 protein, CDR3 DNA. A D gene is named only where the DNA matches it firmly. Not every row has a clone size; where given, it reads once, few, many or a size class.

>TRBJ1-5|TRBD1|TRBV30|many
CACRTGYNQPQHF
TGTGCCTGCAGGACAGGCTACAATCAGCCCCAGCATTTT
>TRBJ1-5|NA|TRBV2|many
CASSSIGENQPQHF
TGTGCCAGCAGTTCGATTGGGGAAAATCAGCCCCAGCATTTT
>TRBJ1-1|NA|TRBV6-5|few
CASSFFMSNTEAFF
TGTGCCAGCAGTTTTTTTATGTCGAACACTGAAGCTTTCTTT
>TRBJ2-5|NA|TRBV11-2|many
CASSLDPGVGETQYF
TGTGCCAGCAGCTTAGATCCGGGCGTGGGAGAGACCCAGTACTTC
>TRBJ2-7|TRBD1|TRBV5-1|many
CASSLAPGTADRLSSYEQYF
TGCGCCAGCAGCTTGGCCCCCGGGACAGCGGACCGACTGAGCTCCTACGAGCAGTACTTC
>TRBJ2-5|NA|TRBV30|few
CAWTVGQETRYF
TGTGCCTGGACCGTGGGCCAAGAGACCCGGTACTTC
>TRBJ2-2|TRBD2|TRBV20-1|NA
CSARILAGGTGELFF
TGCAGTGCTAGAATTTTAGCGGGGGGCACCGGGGAGCTGTTTTTT
>TRBJ1-3|NA|TRBV18|many
CASSPRDSGNTIYF
TGTGCCAGCTCACCCCGGGACTCTGGAAACACCATATATTTT
>TRBJ2-1|TRBD2|TRBV20-1|few
CSARGTSLRRDEQFF
TGCAGTGCTAGAGGGACTAGCCTAAGGAGGGATGAGCAGTTCTTC
>TRBJ2-1|TRBD1|TRBV7-9|many
CASSLGQGWAEQFF
TGTGCCAGCAGCTTAGGACAGGGCTGGGCTGAGCAGTTCTTC
>TRBJ2-1|NA|TRBV7-3|many
CASSSRGMTNEQFF
TGTGCCAGCAGCTCTCGGGGAATGACGAATGAGCAGTTCTTC
>TRBJ2-1|TRBD2|TRBV3-1|many
CASSQTGGPLNEQFF
TGTGCCAGCAGCCAAACGGGAGGGCCTCTGAATGAGCAGTTCTTC
>TRBJ2-7|NA|TRBV19|few
CASSIAGGYLEQYF
TGTGCCAGTAGTATAGCAGGCGGGTATCTGGAGCAGTACTTC
>TRBJ1-5|NA|TRBV27|NA
CASSLWGDQPQHF
TGTGCCAGCAGTTTATGGGGGGATCAGCCCCAGCATTTT
>TRBJ1-5|NA|TRBV20-1|few
CSAGWAGVLNQPQHF
TGCAGTGCTGGATGGGCAGGGGTCCTCAATCAGCCCCAGCATTTT
>TRBJ2-5|TRBD2|TRBV3-1|many
CASRHGAGETQYF
TGTGCCAGCAGACACGGAGCGGGGGAGACCCAGTACTTC
>TRBJ2-1|NA|TRBV4-1|few
CASSQDQPMIEQFF
TGCGCCAGCAGCCAAGATCAACCAATGATAGAGCAGTTCTTC
>TRBJ2-5|NA|TRBV11-2|many
CASEREETQYF
TGTGCCAGTGAGCGGGAAGAGACCCAGTACTTC
>TRBJ1-6|NA|TRBV5-1|few
CASSLAGGGNSPLHF
TGCGCCAGCAGCTTGGCTGGGGGGGGAAATTCACCCCTCCACTTT
>TRBJ1-1|NA|TRBV3-1|many
CASIGAGVNTEAFF
TGTGCCAGCATTGGGGCAGGGGTGAACACTGAAGCTTTCTTT
>TRBJ1-6|NA|TRBV12-3/TRBV12-4|many
CASSFGGVGSPLHF
TGTGCCAGCAGTTTCGGAGGTGTGGGTTCACCCCTCCACTTT
>TRBJ1-1|NA|TRBV6-1|many
CASIRTVTNTEAFF
TGTGCCAGCATAAGGACGGTAACGAACACTGAAGCTTTCTTT
>TRBJ2-1|TRBD2|TRBV11-3|many
CASSLGLDGEQFF
TGTGCCAGCAGCCTGGGACTAGACGGTGAGCAGTTCTTC
>TRBJ2-1|NA|TRBV5-1|many
CASSLTGIGHNEQFF
TGCGCCAGCAGCTTGACAGGGATCGGTCACAATGAGCAGTTCTTC
>TRBJ2-1|TRBD2|TRBV3-1|many
CASSLHNLLAGAGGEQFF
TGTGCCAGCAGCCTACACAACCTGCTAGCGGGGGCTGGCGGTGAGCAGTTCTTC
>TRBJ2-7|NA|TRBV3-1|many
CASSQAGVTGREQYF
TGTGCCAGCAGCCAAGCGGGGGTAACGGGGAGGGAGCAGTACTTC
>TRBJ2-1|NA|TRBV30|many
CAWSHVPSNEQFF
TGTGCCTGGAGTCACGTGCCCTCCAATGAGCAGTTCTTC
>TRBJ1-2|TRBD1|TRBV3-1|many
CASSQNRDRVGGYTF
TGTGCCAGCAGCCAAAACCGGGACAGGGTTGGAGGCTACACCTTC
>TRBJ2-1|TRBD2|TRBV9|few
CASSPPRTSAKHEQFF
TGTGCCAGCAGCCCCCCAAGGACTAGCGCAAAACATGAGCAGTTCTTC
>TRBJ1-5|TRBD1|TRBV2|many
CASRGQGANQPQHF
TGTGCCAGCAGAGGCCAGGGGGCCAATCAGCCCCAGCATTTT
>TRBJ2-3|NA|TRBV20-1|many
CSVGGLNTQYF
TGCAGTGTTGGGGGCCTAAATACGCAGTATTTT
>TRBJ1-1|TRBD1|TRBV7-3|many
CASSKWAQGGEAFF
TGTGCCAGCAGCAAATGGGCACAGGGGGGTGAAGCTTTCTTT
>TRBJ2-7|NA|TRBV20-1|many
CSTRVSSYEQYF
TGCAGCACCCGGGTGAGCTCCTACGAGCAGTACTTC
>TRBJ2-1|NA|TRBV27|many
CASSLIGGEQFF
TGTGCCAGCAGTTTAATAGGCGGAGAGCAGTTCTTC
>TRBJ2-7|TRBD2|TRBV4-1|few
CASSSGLATAYEQYF
TGCGCCAGCAGCTCCGGACTAGCGACCGCCTACGAGCAGTACTTC
>TRBJ2-2|NA|TRBV19|many
CASSLTGRTGELFF
TGTGCCAGTAGCCTGACAGGGAGGACCGGGGAGCTGTTTTTT
>TRBJ1-2|NA|TRBV18|many
CASSPGHNYGYTF
TGTGCCAGCTCACCTGGGCACAACTATGGCTACACCTTC
>TRBJ2-1|NA|TRBV7-9|NA
CASSLAKGFSDEQFF
TGTGCCAGCAGCTTAGCCAAGGGTTTTAGCGATGAGCAGTTCTTC
>TRBJ1-1|NA|TRBV11-2|many
CASSLDRTATEAFF
TGTGCCAGCAGCTTAGATCGGACAGCTACTGAAGCTTTCTTT
>TRBJ2-7|NA|TRBV6-1|NA
CASRPLVDPTYEQYF
TGTGCCAGCAGACCGTTAGTGGACCCAACCTACGAGCAGTACTTC
>TRBJ1-1|TRBD1|TRBV5-6|many
CASSSPPRGDTEAFF
TGTGCCAGCAGCTCACCCCCCAGGGGGGACACTGAAGCTTTCTTT
>TRBJ1-5|TRBD1|TRBV20-1|many
CSARVFDRGNGQPQHF
TGCAGTGCTAGAGTCTTCGACAGGGGAAATGGACAGCCCCAGCATTTT
>TRBJ2-7|NA|TRBV2|many
CASSEQGFEQYF
TGTGCCAGCAGTGAACAGGGGTTCGAGCAGTACTTC
>TRBJ1-4|NA|TRBV6-1|many
CASSERSRPFLEKLFF
TGTGCCAGCAGTGAAAGATCCAGGCCGTTTTTAGAAAAACTGTTTTTT
>TRBJ2-3|TRBD2|TRBV4-1|many
CASSQDLGLAQDTQYF
TGCGCCAGCAGCCAAGATCTGGGACTAGCTCAAGATACGCAGTATTTT
>TRBJ1-5|NA|TRBV2|many
CASSLGYSNQPQHF
TGTGCCAGCAGTTTAGGCTATAGCAATCAGCCCCAGCATTTT
>TRBJ1-2|NA|TRBV7-9|few
CASSFKGGGYTF
TGTGCCAGCAGCTTCAAGGGTGGCGGCTACACCTTC